This T cell receptor (beta chain) was profiled in a study of T cells after yellow fever vaccination. This clonotype was detected ten times or more. What it recognizes is unknown. As TCR cDNA was made by 5'RACE template switching, a universal primer site and UMIs were added. TCRdb called the 5' RACE reads again in MiXCR, with one record for every CDR3 protein. The sample contains about 310,000 distinct CDR3 sequences, 3.6% of which appear only once. Regarding the study as a whole: Subsequent to the booster, the majority of primary-vaccination clones reappeared (around 96% CD4, 85% to 90% CD8).

The CDR3 is 13 amino acids. In germline, CDR1 is SGHTA, CDR2 FQGNSA. V was clipped by 2 bases and J by 5 bases, with 8 bases between them. The chain couples TRBV7-2 to TRBJ2-3, with D hard to call. The sample in question was PBMCs, obtained on the day of the yellow fever booster vaccination. The receptor was derived from a man aged 18 to 29 who received the YFV17D yellow fever vaccine. Written as DNA, the CDR3 is TGTGCCAGCAGCTTAAGCCGGCAAGATACGCAGTATTTT. Amino acids: CASSLSRQDTQYF.